Listed below are T cell receptor beta chains from one sample, sequenced in a study of blood T cell repertoires in COVID-19. Assay: immunoSEQ multiplex PCR; the TCRdb copy retains only in-frame clones and omits some. The sample has about 250,000 clones; more than 60% are singletons. Sequenced input: peripheral blood. The receptors stem from a woman between 40 and 55 years old with active or convalescent COVID-19. The CDR3 runs from the conserved cysteine through the conserved F or W. The order of the fields is V gene, J gene, D gene, clone size, CDR3 protein, CDR3 DNA. A D gene is named only where the DNA matches it firmly. The size entry is marked missing in some rows and otherwise reads once, few, many or a size class.

TRBV24-1	TRBJ2-5	TRBD1	-	CATSDPTGGETQYF	TGTGCCACCAGTGATCCGACAGGGGGGGAGACCCAGTACTTC
TRBV5-1	TRBJ2-1	-	-	CASSFQGDTNNEQFF	TGCGCCAGCAGCTTCCAGGGCGATACCAACAATGAGCAGTTCTTC
TRBV2	TRBJ1-6	-	-	CAGRTGSYSPLHF	TGTGCCGGTCGGACGGGGAGCTATTCACCCCTCCACTTT
TRBV25-1	TRBJ1-2	-	few	CASSGLNYGYTF	TGTGCCAGCAGTGGTCTAAACTATGGCTACACCTTC
TRBV11-2	TRBJ2-1	TRBD2	-	CASSGPGLAVYNEQFF	TGTGCCAGCAGCGGCCCGGGACTAGCGGTCTACAATGAGCAGTTCTTC
TRBV11-1	TRBJ1-2	-	few	CASSLNRDYGYTF	TGTGCCAGCAGCTTAAACCGAGACTATGGCTACACCTTC
TRBV12-3/TRBV12-4	TRBJ1-6	-	once	CASSSTADSPLHF	TGTGCCAGCAGTTCGACGGCGGATTCACCCCTCCACTTT
TRBV29-1	TRBJ1-2	-	-	CSVTDSQNYGYTF	TGCAGCGTTACGGACAGTCAGAACTATGGCTACACCTTC
TRBV7-9	TRBJ2-5	-	-	CASSRGRQETQYF	TGTGCCAGCAGCCGGGGAAGACAAGAGACCCAGTACTTC
TRBV12-5	TRBJ1-1	-	once	CASGMQNLNTEAFF	TGTGCTAGTGGGATGCAGAATCTGAACACTGAAGCTTTCTTT
TRBV9	TRBJ2-2	-	once	CASSYRENTGELFF	TGTGCCAGCAGCTACAGGGAAAACACCGGGGAGCTGTTTTTT
TRBV3-1/TRBV3-2	TRBJ1-1	TRBD1	-	CASSPQGVSEAFF	TGTGCCAGCAGCCCACAGGGGGTCTCTGAAGCTTTCTTT
TRBV2	TRBJ1-3	-	-	CASSDGGVGNTIYF	TGTGCCAGCAGTGACGGAGGGGTTGGAAACACCATATATTTT
TRBV6-5	TRBJ2-7	TRBD2	once	CASRRTSGAYEQYF	TGTGCCAGCAGGAGGACTAGCGGGGCCTACGAGCAGTACTTC
TRBV30	TRBJ1-1	-	-	CAKQGKAEAFF	TGTGCCAAACAGGGAAAGGCGGAAGCTTTCTTT
TRBV30	TRBJ1-3	-	-	CAWSGLGTFGNTIYF	TGTGCCTGGAGCGGCCTCGGGACATTTGGAAACACCATATATTTT
TRBV27	TRBJ1-2	TRBD1	-	CASSMDRDGYGYTF	TGTGCCAGCAGTATGGACAGGGACGGCTATGGCTACACCTTC
TRBV2	TRBJ2-2	-	-	CASSERGWSTGELFF	TGTGCCAGCAGTGAAAGGGGATGGAGCACCGGGGAGCTGTTTTTT
TRBV5-1	TRBJ2-1	TRBD2	-	CASSLGGSGGVHEQFF	TGCGCCAGCAGCCTGGGAGGAAGCGGGGGAGTACATGAGCAGTTCTTC
TRBV2	TRBJ1-4	-	-	CAASLGTRLGLFF	TGTGCCGCTTCGCTCGGGACGCGACTAGGACTGTTTTTT
TRBV27	TRBJ2-3	TRBD2	-	CASSLTPGLAGGTDTQYF	TGTGCCAGCAGTTTGACCCCGGGACTAGCGGGGGGCACAGATACGCAGTATTTT
TRBV19	TRBJ1-6	-	-	CASSIGGMGDSPLHF	TGTGCCAGTAGTATAGGGGGCATGGGTGATTCACCCCTCCACTTT
TRBV3-1/TRBV3-2	TRBJ2-1	TRBD1	few	CASSQDPGQGWHEQFF	TGTGCCAGCAGCCAAGATCCGGGACAGGGGTGGCATGAGCAGTTCTTC
TRBV28	TRBJ2-7	-	-	CASSLPSRSYEQYF	TGTGCCAGCAGTTTACCTAGCCGGTCCTACGAGCAGTACTTC
TRBV25-1	TRBJ1-2	-	once	CASSPGNYGYTF	TGTGCCAGCAGCCCGGGGAACTATGGCTACACCTTC
TRBV5-1	TRBJ1-1	TRBD1	-	CASSRTTGGVNTEAFF	TGCGCCAGCAGCAGAACGACAGGGGGAGTGAACACTGAAGCTTTCTTT
TRBV30	TRBJ1-4	TRBD1	-	CAWSGRDREFF	TGTGCCTGGAGTGGCCGGGACAGGGAGTTTTTT
TRBV4-1	TRBJ2-1	-	-	CASSQVIIRSPPLF	TGCGCCAGCAGCCAAGTAATTATTCGTAGCCCGCCGCTCTTC
TRBV16	TRBJ1-1	-	-	CASSQQGWNTEAFF	TGTGCCAGCAGTCAACAGGGTTGGAACACTGAAGCTTTCTTT
TRBV27	TRBJ1-2	TRBD1	-	CASSLQGGRSNGYTF	TGTGCCAGCAGTCTCCAGGGGGGAAGGAGCAATGGCTACACCTTC
TRBV7-9	TRBJ1-6	-	-	CASGSGGQNSPLHF	TGTGCCAGCGGGAGTGGGGGCCAAAATTCACCCCTCCACTTT
TRBV5-1	TRBJ1-3	-	-	CASSLGQGPNTIYF	TGCGCCAGCAGCTTGGGGCAGGGGCCAAACACCATATATTTT
TRBV2	TRBJ2-1	TRBD1	-	CASRGTGNYNEQFF	TGTGCCAGCAGAGGGACAGGCAACTACAATGAGCAGTTCTTC
TRBV5-1	TRBJ2-5	-	-	CASSQGQGPGETQYF	TGCGCCAGCAGCCAAGGGCAGGGGCCGGGAGAGACCCAGTACTTC
TRBV3-1/TRBV3-2	TRBJ1-4	-	-	CASSQAATNEKLFF	TGTGCCAGCAGCCAAGCAGCAACTAATGAAAAACTGTTTTTT
TRBV5-1	TRBJ1-4	TRBD1	-	CASSLGQGASEKLFF	TGCGCCAGCAGCTTGGGACAGGGGGCGAGTGAAAAACTGTTTTTT
TRBV19	TRBJ1-6	TRBD1	-	CASSPGSQGTSPLHF	TGTGCCAGTAGCCCAGGGTCACAGGGGACGTCACCCCTCCACTTT
TRBV18	TRBJ1-1	-	-	CASSSDRNTEAFF	TGTGCCAGCTCATCCGACAGAAACACTGAAGCTTTCTTT
TRBV6-5	TRBJ2-1	-	-	CASSVDSYNEQFF	TGTGCCAGCAGCGTGGACAGCTACAATGAGCAGTTCTTC
TRBV2	TRBJ2-1	-	-	CASSVGLNNEQFF	TGTGCCAGCAGTGTAGGACTGAACAATGAGCAGTTCTTC
TRBV7-6	TRBJ1-1	TRBD1	-	CASSFDRGGTEAFF	TGTGCCAGCAGCTTCGACAGGGGAGGCACTGAAGCTTTCTTT
TRBV9	TRBJ1-1	-	-	CASSVGGSTEAFF	TGTGCCAGCAGCGTGGGGGGGAGCACTGAAGCTTTCTTT
TRBV9	TRBJ2-1	-	-	CASSVGGPYNEQFF	TGTGCCAGCAGCGTTGGCGGTCCCTACAATGAGCAGTTCTTC
TRBV2	TRBJ1-4	-	many	CASSDPWAENEKLFF	TGTGCCAGCAGTGATCCCTGGGCCGAGAATGAAAAACTGTTTTTT
TRBV5-4	TRBJ2-7	TRBD1	-	CASSFGTGPYEQYF	TGTGCCAGCAGCTTTGGGACAGGGCCCTACGAGCAGTACTTC
TRBV29-1	TRBJ1-2	-	-	CSVGRRQGYGYTF	TGCAGCGTTGGGCGGCGGCAGGGTTATGGCTACACCTTC
TRBV27	TRBJ2-5	-	-	CASSLSPGETQYF	TGTGCCAGCAGCCTCAGCCCGGGAGAGACCCAGTACTTC
TRBV10-1	TRBJ2-3	-	-	CASSGLVDTQYF	TGCGCCAGCAGTGGGCTGGTAGATACGCAGTATTTT
TRBV27	TRBJ2-2	TRBD2	-	CASSFRRTSGGPNTGELFF	TGTGCCAGCAGTTTCAGGAGGACTAGCGGGGGCCCGAACACCGGGGAGCTGTTTTTT
TRBV28	TRBJ1-2	TRBD1	-	CASSSDRALYGYTF	TGTGCCAGCAGTTCCGACAGGGCCCTCTATGGCTACACCTTC
TRBV11-2	TRBJ2-7	-	-	CASSTGSGALEQYF	TGTGCCAGCAGTACCGGCTCAGGGGCTCTGGAGCAGTACTTC
TRBV19	TRBJ1-1	-	-	CASTWAGNTEAFF	TGTGCCAGTACCTGGGCGGGGAACACTGAAGCTTTCTTT